This T cell receptor (beta chain) was sequenced during a study of cytomegalovirus exposure and HLA in healthy donors. Germline CDR1 reads SEHNR; CDR2 reads FQNEAQ (reference sequence). V was shortened by 6 bases and J by 2 bases, with 13 bases between the two germline ends. The CDR3 sequence is 14 residues long. Amplification used 60 Vbeta primers and 13 Jbeta primers. The assay was immunoSEQ multiplex PCR, and TCRdb's table has in-frame clones only and misses some. The table lists about 97,000 clones, 55% to 80% of them singletons. Study observations and caveats: Reports state that TCR beta sequences accurately predicted most subjects' HLA-A and HLA-B alleles. With later analysis, a missense DCLRE1C variant became linked to TCR beta V- and J-gene trimming.

As for this clone: Its antigen is undetermined.

The rearrangement joins TRBV7-9 to TRBJ1-1, with D possibly being TRBD1 (5 bases). The sequencing sample was made of PBMCs. The source is a middle-aged man in good health and CMV-seronegative. The CDR3 loop reads CASRPDSVNTEAFF. The CDR3 DNA reads as TGTGCCAGCAGACCCGACAGTGTAAACACTGAAGCTTTCTTT. The full variable domain, with the rest looked up from reference TRBV7-9 and TRBJ1-1, is DTGVSQNPRHKITKRGQNVTFRCDPISEHNRLYWYRQTLGQGPEFLTYFQNEAQLEKSRLLSDRFSAERPKGSFSTLEIQRTEQGDSAMYLCASRPDSVNTEAFFGQGTRLTVV.